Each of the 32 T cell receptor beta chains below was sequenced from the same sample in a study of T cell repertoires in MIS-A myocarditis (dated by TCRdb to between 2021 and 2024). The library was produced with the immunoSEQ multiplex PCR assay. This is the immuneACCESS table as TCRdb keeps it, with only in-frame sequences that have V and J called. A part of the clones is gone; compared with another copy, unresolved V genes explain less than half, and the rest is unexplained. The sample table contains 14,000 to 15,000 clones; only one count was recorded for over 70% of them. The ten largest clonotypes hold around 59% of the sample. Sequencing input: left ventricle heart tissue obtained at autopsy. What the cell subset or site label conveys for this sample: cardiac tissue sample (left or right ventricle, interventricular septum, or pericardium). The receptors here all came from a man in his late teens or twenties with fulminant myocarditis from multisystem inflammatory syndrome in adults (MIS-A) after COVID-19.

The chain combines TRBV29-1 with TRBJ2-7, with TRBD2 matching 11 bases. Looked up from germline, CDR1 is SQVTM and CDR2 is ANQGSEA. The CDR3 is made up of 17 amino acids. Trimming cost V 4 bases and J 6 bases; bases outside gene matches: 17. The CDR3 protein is CSVAIFGTSGVGLEQYF. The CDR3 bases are TGCAGCGTTGCCATATTTGGGACTAGCGGAGTGGGGCTCGAGCAGTACTTC.

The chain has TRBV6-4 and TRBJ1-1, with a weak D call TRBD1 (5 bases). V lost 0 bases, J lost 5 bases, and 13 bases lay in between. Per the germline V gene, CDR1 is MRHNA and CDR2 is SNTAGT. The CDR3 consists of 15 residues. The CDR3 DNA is TGTGCCAGCAGTGACTCTCCGGACACGGGGACTGAAGCTTTCTTT. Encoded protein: CASSDSPDTGTEAFF.

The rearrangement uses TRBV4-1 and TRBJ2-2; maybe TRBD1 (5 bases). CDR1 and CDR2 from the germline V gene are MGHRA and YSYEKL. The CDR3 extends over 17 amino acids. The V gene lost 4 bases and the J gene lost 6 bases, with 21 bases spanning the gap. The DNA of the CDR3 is TGCGCCAGCAGCCCTCAGGGAAGGTCGCCGGTCTCCGGGGAGCTGTTTTTT. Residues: CASSPQGRSPVSGELFF.

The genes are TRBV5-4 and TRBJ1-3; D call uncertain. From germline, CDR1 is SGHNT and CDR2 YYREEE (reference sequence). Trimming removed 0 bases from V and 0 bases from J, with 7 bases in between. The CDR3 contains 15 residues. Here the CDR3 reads CASSLDLPSGNTIYF. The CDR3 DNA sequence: TGTGCCAGCAGCTTGGATCTTCCCTCTGGAAACACCATATATTTT.

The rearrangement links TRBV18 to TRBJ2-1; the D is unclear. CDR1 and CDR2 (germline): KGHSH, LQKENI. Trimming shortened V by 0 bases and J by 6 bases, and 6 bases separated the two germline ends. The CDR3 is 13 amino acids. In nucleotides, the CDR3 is TGTGCCAGCTCACCACCTAAGATCAATGAGCAGTTCTTC. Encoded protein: CASSPPKINEQFF. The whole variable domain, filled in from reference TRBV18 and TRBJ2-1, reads NAGVMQNPRHLVRRRGQEARLRCSPMKGHSHVYWYRQLPEEGLKFMVYLQKENIIDESGMPKERFSAEFPKEGPSILRIQQVVRGDSAAYFCASSPPKINEQFFGPGTRLTVL.

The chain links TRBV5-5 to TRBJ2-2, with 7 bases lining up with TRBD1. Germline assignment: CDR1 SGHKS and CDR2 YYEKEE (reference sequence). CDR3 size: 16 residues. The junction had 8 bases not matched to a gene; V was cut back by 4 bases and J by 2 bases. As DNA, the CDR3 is TGTGCCAGCAGCAGTACAGGGGCCACCAACACCGGGGAGCTGTTTTTT. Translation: CASSSTGATNTGELFF. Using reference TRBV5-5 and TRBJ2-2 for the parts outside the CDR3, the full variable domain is DAGVTQSPTHLIKTRGQQVTLRCSPISGHKSVSWYQQVLGQGPQFIFQYYEKEERGRGNFPDRFSARQFPNYSSELNVNALLLGDSALYLCASSSTGATNTGELFFGEGSRLTVL.

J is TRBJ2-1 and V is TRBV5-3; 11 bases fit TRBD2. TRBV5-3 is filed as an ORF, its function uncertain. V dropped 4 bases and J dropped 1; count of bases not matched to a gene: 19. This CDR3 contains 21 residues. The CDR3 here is CARSGALLAGALGASYNEQFF. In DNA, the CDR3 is TGTGCCAGAAGCGGCGCCCTACTAGCGGGGGCCCTCGGCGCATCCTACAATGAGCAGTTCTTC.

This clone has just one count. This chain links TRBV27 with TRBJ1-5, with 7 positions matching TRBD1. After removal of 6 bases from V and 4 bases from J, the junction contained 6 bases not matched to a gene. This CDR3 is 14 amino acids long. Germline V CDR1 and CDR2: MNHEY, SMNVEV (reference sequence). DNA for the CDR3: TGTGCCAGCAGACCGGGACAGTGGAATCAGCCCCAGCATTTT. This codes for CASRPGQWNQPQHF.

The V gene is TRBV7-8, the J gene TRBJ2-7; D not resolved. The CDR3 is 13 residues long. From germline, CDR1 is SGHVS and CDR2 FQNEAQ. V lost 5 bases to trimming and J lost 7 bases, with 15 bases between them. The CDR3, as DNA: TGTGCCAGCAGCCCCTCGGAGCTGAGGGAGCAGTACTTC. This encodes CASSPSELREQYF.

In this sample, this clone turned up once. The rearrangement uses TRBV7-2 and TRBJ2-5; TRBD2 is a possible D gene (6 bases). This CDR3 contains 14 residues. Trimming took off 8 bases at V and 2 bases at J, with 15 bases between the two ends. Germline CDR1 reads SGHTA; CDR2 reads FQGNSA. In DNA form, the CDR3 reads TGTGCCAGCCTCACACCGGGAGTTCAAGAGACCCAGTACTTC. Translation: CASLTPGVQETQYF.

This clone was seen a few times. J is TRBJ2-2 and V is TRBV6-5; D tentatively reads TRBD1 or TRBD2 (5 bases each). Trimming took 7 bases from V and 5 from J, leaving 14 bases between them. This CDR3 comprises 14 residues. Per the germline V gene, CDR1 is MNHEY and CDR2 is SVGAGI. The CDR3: CASTRDLWTGELFF. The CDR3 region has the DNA TGTGCCAGCACCCGGGACCTTTGGACCGGGGAGCTGTTTTTT.

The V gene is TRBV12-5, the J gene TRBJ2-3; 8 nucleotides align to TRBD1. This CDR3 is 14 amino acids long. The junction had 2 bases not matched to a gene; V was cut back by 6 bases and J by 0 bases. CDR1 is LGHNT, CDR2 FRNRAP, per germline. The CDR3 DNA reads TGTGCTAGTGGGACAGGGGTCAGCACAGATACGCAGTATTTT. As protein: CASGTGVSTDTQYF.

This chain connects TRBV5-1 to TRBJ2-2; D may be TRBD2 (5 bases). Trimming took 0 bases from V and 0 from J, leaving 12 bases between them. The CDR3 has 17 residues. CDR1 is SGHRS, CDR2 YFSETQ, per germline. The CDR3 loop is CASSLVIGNTNTGELFF. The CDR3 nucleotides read TGCGCCAGCAGCTTGGTCATCGGGAATACGAACACCGGGGAGCTGTTTTTT.

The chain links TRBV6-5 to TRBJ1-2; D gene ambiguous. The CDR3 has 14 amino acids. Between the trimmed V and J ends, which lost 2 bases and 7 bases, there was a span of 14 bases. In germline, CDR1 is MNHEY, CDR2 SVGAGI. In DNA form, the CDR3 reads TGTGCCAGCAGTTACGAGGGAGACGGTACTGGCTACACCTTC. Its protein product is CASSYEGDGTGYTF.

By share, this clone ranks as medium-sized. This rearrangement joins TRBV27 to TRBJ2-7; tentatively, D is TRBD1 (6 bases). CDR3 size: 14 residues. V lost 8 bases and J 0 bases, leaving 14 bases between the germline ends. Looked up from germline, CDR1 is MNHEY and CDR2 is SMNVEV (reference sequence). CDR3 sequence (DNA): TGTGCCAGCTGGGGGCAGATGAGCTCCTACGAGCAGTACTTC. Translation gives CASWGQMSSYEQYF.

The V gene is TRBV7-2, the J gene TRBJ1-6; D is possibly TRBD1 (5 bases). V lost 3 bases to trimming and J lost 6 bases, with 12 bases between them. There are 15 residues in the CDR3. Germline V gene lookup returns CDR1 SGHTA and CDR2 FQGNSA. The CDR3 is CASSLAGPPNSPLHF. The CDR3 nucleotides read TGTGCCAGCAGCTTGGCGGGGCCCCCTAATTCACCCCTCCACTTT.

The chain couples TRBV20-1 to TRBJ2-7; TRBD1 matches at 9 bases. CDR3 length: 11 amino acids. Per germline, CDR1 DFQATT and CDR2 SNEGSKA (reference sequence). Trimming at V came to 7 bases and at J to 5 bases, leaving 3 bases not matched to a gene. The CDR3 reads CSGTGDHEQYF. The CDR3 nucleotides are TGCAGTGGGACAGGGGACCACGAGCAGTACTTC.

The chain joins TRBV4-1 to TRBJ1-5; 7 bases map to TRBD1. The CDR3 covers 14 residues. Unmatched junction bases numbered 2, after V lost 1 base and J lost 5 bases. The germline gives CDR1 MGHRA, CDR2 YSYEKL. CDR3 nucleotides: TGCGCCAGCAGCCAAGTCAGGGGGGATCAGCCCCAGCATTTT. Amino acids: CASSQVRGDQPQHF.

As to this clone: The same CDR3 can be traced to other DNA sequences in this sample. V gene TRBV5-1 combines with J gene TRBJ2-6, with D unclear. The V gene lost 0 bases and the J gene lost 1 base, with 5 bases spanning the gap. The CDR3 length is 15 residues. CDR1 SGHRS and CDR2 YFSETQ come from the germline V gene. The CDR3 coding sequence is TGCGCCAGCAGCTTGGTCGGTTCTGGGGCCAACGTCCTGACTTTC. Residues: CASSLVGSGANVLTF.

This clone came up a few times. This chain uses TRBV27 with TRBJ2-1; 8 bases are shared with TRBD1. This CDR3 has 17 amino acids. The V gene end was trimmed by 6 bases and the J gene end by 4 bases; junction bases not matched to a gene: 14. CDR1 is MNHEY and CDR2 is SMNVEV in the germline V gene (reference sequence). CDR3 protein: CASSLGEGQGQYNEQFF. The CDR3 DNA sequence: TGTGCCAGCAGCCTGGGGGAAGGACAGGGCCAATACAATGAGCAGTTCTTC.

The CDR3 sequence: CAWSVGLNTEAFF. The CDR3 coding sequence is TGTGCCTGGAGTGTAGGCCTGAACACTGAAGCTTTCTTT. This chain links TRBV30 with TRBJ1-1; D gene unclear. This CDR3 comprises 13 residues. Germline V gene lookup returns CDR1 GTSNPN and CDR2 SVGIG (reference sequence). The V end lost 0 bases, the J end lost 0 bases, and 5 bases lay between the germline ends.

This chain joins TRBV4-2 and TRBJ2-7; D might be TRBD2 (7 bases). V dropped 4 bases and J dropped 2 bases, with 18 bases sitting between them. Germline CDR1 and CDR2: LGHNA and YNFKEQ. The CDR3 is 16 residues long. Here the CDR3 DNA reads TGTGCCAGCAGCCGGGGGGAGGGGGTCTTAACCTACGAGCAGTACTTC. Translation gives CASSRGEGVLTYEQYF.

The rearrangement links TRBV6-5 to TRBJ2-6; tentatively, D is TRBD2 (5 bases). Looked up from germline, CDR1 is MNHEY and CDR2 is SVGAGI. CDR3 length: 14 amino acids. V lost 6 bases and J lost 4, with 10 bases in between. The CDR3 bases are TGTGCCAGCAGAGAGGGTTCAGGGGCCAACGTCCTGACTTTC. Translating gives CASREGSGANVLTF.

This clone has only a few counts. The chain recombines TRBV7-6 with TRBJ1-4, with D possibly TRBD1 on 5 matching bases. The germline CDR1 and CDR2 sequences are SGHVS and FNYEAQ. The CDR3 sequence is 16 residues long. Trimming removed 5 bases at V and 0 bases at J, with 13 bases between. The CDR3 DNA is TGTGCCAGCAGCCACCAGGGAGTTGCAACTAATGAAAAACTGTTTTTT. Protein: CASSHQGVATNEKLFF.

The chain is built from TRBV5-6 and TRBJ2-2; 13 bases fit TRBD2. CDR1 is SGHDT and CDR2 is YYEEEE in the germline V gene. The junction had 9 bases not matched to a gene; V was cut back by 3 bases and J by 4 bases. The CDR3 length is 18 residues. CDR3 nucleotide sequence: TGTGCCAGCAGCTCACTAGCGGGGGGGCTATCGGGCACCGGGGAGCTGTTTTTT. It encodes CASSSLAGGLSGTGELFF.

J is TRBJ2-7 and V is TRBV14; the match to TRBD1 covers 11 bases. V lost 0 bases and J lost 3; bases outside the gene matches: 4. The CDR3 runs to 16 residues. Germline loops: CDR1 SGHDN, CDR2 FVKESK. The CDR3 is CASSQDKGTGGYEQYF. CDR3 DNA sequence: TGTGCCAGCAGCCAAGATAAGGGGACAGGGGGCTACGAGCAGTACTTC.

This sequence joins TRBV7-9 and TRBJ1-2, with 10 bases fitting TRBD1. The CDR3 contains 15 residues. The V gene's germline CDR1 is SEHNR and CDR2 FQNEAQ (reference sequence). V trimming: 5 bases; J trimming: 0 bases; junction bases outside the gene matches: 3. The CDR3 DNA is TGTGCCAGCAGCCGCGGACAGGGGGCTAACTATGGCTACACCTTC. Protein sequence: CASSRGQGANYGYTF.

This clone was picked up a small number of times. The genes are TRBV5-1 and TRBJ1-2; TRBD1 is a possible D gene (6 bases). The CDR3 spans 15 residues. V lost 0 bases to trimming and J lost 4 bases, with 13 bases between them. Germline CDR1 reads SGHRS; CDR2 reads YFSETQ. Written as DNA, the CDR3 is TGCGCCAGCAGCTTGGCCTTGGACAGCCTCTATGGCTACACCTTC. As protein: CASSLALDSLYGYTF.

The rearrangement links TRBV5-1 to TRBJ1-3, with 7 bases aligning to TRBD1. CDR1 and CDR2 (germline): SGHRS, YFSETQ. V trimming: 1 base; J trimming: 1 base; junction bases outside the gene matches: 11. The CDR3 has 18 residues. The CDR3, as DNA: TGCGCCAGCAGCTTGTTTTCCGGGACAGCATCTTCTGGAAACACCATATATTTT. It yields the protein CASSLFSGTASSGNTIYF.

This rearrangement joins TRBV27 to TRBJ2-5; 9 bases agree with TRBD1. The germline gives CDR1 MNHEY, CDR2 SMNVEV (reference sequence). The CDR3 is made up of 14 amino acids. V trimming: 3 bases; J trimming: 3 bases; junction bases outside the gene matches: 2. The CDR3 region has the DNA TGTGCCAGCAGTTTCGGGACAGGGAAAGAGACCCAGTACTTC. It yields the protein CASSFGTGKETQYF.

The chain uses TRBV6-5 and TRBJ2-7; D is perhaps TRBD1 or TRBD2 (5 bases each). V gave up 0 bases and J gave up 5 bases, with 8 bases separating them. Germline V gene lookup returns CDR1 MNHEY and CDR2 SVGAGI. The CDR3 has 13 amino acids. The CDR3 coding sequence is TGTGCCAGCAGTTACTCTTCGGGACACGAGCAGTACTTC. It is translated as CASSYSSGHEQYF.

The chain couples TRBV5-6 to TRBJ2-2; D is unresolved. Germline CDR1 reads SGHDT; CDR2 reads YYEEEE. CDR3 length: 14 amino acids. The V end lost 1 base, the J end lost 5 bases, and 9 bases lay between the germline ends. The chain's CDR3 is CASSLNGRTGELFF. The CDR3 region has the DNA TGTGCCAGCAGCTTGAACGGCAGAACCGGGGAGCTGTTTTTT.